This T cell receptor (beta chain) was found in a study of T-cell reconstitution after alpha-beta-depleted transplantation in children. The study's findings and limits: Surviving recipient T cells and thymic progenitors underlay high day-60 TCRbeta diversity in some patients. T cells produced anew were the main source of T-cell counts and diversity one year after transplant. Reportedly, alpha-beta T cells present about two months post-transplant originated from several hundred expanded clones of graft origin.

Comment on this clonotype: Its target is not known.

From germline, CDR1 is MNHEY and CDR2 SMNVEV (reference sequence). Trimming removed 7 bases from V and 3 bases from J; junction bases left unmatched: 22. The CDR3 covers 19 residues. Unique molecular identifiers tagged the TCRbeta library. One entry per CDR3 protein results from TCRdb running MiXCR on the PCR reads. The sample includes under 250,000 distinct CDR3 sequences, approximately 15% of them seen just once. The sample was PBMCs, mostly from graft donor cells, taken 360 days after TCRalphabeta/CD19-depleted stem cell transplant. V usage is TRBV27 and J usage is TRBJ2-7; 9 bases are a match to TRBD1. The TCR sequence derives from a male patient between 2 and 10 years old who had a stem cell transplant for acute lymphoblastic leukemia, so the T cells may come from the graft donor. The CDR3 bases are TGTGCCAGCAACTTAAACCGGGACAGGGTGAGTTGGGGATACTACGAGCAGTACTTC. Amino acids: CASNLNRDRVSWGYYEQYF.